Presented here are 8 T cell receptor beta chains from one specimen sequenced in a study of cytomegalovirus exposure and HLA in healthy donors. Amplification used 60 Vbeta primers and 13 Jbeta primers. Some clones are missing from TCRdb's copy, which holds only in-frame ones; the method was immunoSEQ multiplex PCR. The sample records some 150,000 clones, approximately 80% being singletons. Sequenced material: PBMCs. These receptors came from a man aged 25-40 years in good health and CMV-seropositive.

As for this clone: The same CDR3 also results from other DNA sequences found in this sample. This sequence joins TRBV5-4 and TRBJ2-7; 8 bases agree with TRBD1. Germline V gene lookup returns CDR1 SGHNT and CDR2 YYREEE (reference sequence). The trim removed 3 bases at V and 2 bases at J, leaving 7 bases unmatched. The length of the CDR3 is 15 residues. The CDR3 is CASSSPGQETYEQYF. The CDR3 nucleotides read TGTGCCAGCAGCTCTCCGGGACAGGAAACCTACGAGCAGTACTTC. The full variable domain, completed using reference TRBV5-4 and TRBJ2-7, is ETGVTQSPTHLIKTRGQQVTLRCSSQSGHNTVSWYQQALGQGPQFIFQYYREEENGRGNFPPRFSGLQFPNYSSELNVNALELDDSALYLCASSSPGQETYEQYFGPGTRLTVT.

This clone appeared a few times. CDR3 sequence reads: CSAQDRGLGQPQHF. CDR3 sequence (DNA): TGCAGCGCCCAGGACAGGGGGCTCGGTCAGCCCCAGCATTTT. The chain has TRBV29-1 and TRBJ1-5, with 11 bases fitting TRBD1. The V gene's germline CDR1 is SQVTM and CDR2 ANQGSEA. The CDR3 extends over 14 amino acids. Losses at the gene ends were 7 bases for V and 6 bases for J; bases not matched to a gene: 8.

This clone was seen only once. The V call is TRBV28, the J call TRBJ1-2; 7 nucleotides match TRBD1. V lost 6 bases, J lost 8 bases, and 9 bases stayed unmatched. The CDR3 runs to 13 residues. CDR1 is MDHEN, CDR2 SYDVKM, per germline. This CDR3 is CASSPRQGSGYTF. DNA of the CDR3: TGTGCCAGCAGCCCTCGACAGGGCAGCGGCTACACCTTC.

This clone was seen a few times. The genes are TRBV2 and TRBJ2-1; 15 bases are shared with TRBD2. The germline CDR1 and CDR2 sequences are SNHLY and FYNNEI. The V and J ends lost 6 bases and 7 bases, in that order; junction bases with no gene match: 4. This CDR3 spans 15 amino acids. DNA for the CDR3: TGTGCCAGCAGAGCCGGGACTAGCGGGAGGAATGAGCAGTTCTTC. This encodes CASRAGTSGRNEQFF.

The chain is built from TRBV7-9 and TRBJ1-1; 7 nucleotides agree with TRBD1. Trimming cost V 5 bases and J 2 bases; bases outside gene matches: 8. The CDR3 runs to 15 residues. Germline assignment: CDR1 SEHNR and CDR2 FQNEAQ (reference sequence). CDR3 in DNA: TGTGCCAGCAGCCCGACCGGGACAGACAACACTGAAGCTTTCTTT. Amino acid sequence: CASSPTGTDNTEAFF.

The V call is TRBV6-1, the J call TRBJ1-4; no clear D gene. CDR3 length equals 14 residues. The germline V gene has CDR1 MNHNS and CDR2 SASEGT. V lost 3 bases and J lost 2, with 7 bases in between. The CDR3 loop is CASSERSTNEKLFF. The CDR3 DNA follows: TGTGCCAGCAGTGAGAGGTCTACTAATGAAAAACTGTTTTTT.

The chain is built from TRBV5-4 and TRBJ2-1; TRBD2 aligns across 9 bases. The junction had 9 bases not matched to a gene; V was cut back by 6 bases and J by 5 bases. The germline CDR1 and CDR2 sequences are SGHNT and YYREEE (reference sequence). The CDR3 loop spans 15 amino acids. CDR3 amino acids: CASINSKREDNEQFF. CDR3 nucleotides: TGTGCCAGCATCAATTCGAAGCGGGAGGACAATGAGCAGTTCTTC. Supplemented by reference TRBV5-4 and TRBJ2-1, the full variable domain reads ETGVTQSPTHLIKTRGQQVTLRCSSQSGHNTVSWYQQALGQGPQFIFQYYREEENGRGNFPPRFSGLQFPNYSSELNVNALELDDSALYLCASINSKREDNEQFFGPGTRLTVL.

The chain joins TRBV11-2 to TRBJ2-1; 10 bases line up with TRBD2. Germline V gene lookup returns CDR1 SGHAT and CDR2 FQNNGV. This CDR3 has 13 residues. V lost 8 bases to trimming and J lost 3 bases; unmatched junction nucleotides: 1. CDR3: CASQREGYNEQFF. The CDR3 nucleotides are TGTGCCAGCCAGCGGGAGGGCTACAATGAGCAGTTCTTC.